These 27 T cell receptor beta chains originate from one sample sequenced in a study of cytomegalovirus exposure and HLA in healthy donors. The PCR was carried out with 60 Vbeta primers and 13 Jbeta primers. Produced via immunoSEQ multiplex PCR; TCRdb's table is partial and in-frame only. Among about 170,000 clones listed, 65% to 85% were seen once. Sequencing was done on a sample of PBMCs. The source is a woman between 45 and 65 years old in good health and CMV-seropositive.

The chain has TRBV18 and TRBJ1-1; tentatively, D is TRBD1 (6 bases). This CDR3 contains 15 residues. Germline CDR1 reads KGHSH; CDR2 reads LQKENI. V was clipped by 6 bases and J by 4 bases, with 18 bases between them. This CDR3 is CASSQALQGATEAFF. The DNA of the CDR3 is TGTGCCAGCTCGCAAGCTTTACAGGGTGCCACTGAAGCTTTCTTT.

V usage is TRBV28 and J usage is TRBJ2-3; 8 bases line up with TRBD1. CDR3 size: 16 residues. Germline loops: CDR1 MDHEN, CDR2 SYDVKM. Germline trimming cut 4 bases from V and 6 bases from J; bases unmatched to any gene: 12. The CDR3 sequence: CASSSQDRVWSDTQYF. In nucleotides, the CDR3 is TGTGCCAGCAGTTCCCAGGACAGGGTTTGGTCGGATACGCAGTATTTT.

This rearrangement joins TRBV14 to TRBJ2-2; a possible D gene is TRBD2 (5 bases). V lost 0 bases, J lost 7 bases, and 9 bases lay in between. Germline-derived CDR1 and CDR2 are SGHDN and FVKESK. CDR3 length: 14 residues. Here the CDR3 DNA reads TGTGCCAGCAGCCAAGAACGGGAAATCGGGGAGCTGTTTTTT. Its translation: CASSQEREIGELFF. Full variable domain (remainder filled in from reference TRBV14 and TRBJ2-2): EAGVTQFPSHSVIEKGQTVTLRCDPISGHDNLYWYRRVMGKEIKFLLHFVKESKQDESGMPNNRFLAERTGGTYSTLKVQPAELEDSGVYFCASSQEREIGELFFGEGSRLTVL.

The CDR3 sequence is CASSLYREETQYF. CDR3 bases: TGTGCCAGCAGCTTATACAGGGAAGAGACCCAGTACTTC. The V call is TRBV5-4, the J call TRBJ2-5; D may be TRBD1 (6 bases). V was cut by 2 bases and J by 3 bases, with 8 bases left in between. The CDR3 is made up of 13 amino acids. The V gene's germline CDR1 is SGHNT and CDR2 YYREEE (reference sequence).

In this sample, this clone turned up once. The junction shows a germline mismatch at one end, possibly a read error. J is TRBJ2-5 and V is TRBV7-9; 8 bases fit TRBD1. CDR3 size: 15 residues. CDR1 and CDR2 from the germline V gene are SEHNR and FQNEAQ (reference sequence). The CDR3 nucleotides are TGTTCCAGCAGCTTGGACAGGGTGGCGGGAGAGACCCAGTACTTC. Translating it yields CSSSLDRVAGETQYF.

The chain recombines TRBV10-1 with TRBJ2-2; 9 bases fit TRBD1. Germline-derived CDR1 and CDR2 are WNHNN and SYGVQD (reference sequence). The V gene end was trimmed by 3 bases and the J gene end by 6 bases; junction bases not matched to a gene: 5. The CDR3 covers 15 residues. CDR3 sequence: CASSDGTGSAGELFF. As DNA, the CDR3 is TGCGCCAGCAGTGATGGGACAGGGAGTGCCGGGGAGCTGTTTTTT.

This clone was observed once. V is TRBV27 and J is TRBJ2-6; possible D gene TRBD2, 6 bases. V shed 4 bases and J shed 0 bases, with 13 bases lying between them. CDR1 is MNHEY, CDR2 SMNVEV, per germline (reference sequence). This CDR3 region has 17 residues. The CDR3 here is CASSSTRGFSGANVLTF. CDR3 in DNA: TGTGCCAGCAGTTCCACCCGGGGGTTCTCTGGGGCCAACGTCCTGACTTTC.

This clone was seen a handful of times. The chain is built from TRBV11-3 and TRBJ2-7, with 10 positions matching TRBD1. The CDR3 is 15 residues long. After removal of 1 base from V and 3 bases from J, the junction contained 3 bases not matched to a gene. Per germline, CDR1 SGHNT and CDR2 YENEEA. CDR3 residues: CASSLGGTGVYEQYF. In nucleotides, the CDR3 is TGTGCCAGCAGCTTAGGGGGGACAGGGGTCTACGAGCAGTACTTC.

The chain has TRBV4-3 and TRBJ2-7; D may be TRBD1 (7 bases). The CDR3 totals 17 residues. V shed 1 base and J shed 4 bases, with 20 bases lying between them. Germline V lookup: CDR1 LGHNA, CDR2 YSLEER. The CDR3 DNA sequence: TGCGCCAGCAGCCAAGGCCAGGGGGGCCGTTTCCCGTACGAGCAGTACTTC. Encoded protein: CASSQGQGGRFPYEQYF.

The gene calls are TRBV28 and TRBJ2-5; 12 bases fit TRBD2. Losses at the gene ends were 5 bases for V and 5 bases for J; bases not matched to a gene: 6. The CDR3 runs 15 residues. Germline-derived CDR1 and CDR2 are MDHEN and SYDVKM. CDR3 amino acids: CASSPRLAGDETQYF. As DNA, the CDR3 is TGTGCCAGCAGTCCTAGACTAGCGGGAGATGAGACCCAGTACTTC.

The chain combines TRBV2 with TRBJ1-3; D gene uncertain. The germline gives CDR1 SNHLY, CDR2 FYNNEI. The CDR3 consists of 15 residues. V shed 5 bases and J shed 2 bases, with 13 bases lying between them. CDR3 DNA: TGTGCCAGCAGTCAAGGCCTGGGCCCTGGAAACACCATATATTTT. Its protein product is CASSQGLGPGNTIYF.

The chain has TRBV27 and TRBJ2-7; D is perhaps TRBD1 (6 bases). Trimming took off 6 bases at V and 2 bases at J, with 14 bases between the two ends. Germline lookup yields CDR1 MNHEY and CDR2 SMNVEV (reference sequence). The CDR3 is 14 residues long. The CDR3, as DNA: TGTGCCAGCAGGCAACAGGGTGCCCCCTACGAGCAGTACTTC. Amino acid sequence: CASRQQGAPYEQYF.

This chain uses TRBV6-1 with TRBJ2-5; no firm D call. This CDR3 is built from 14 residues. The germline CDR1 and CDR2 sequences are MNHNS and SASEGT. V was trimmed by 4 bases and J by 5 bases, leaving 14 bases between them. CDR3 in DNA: TGTGCCAGCAGTGCACCGACTTTCCGGGAGACCCAGTACTTC. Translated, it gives CASSAPTFRETQYF.

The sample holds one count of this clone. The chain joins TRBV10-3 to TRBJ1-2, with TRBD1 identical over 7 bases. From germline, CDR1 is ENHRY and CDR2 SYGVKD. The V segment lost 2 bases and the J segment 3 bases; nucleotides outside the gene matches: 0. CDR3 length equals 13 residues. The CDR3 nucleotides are TGTGCCATCAGTGAGGGGACAGACTATGGCTACACCTTC. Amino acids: CAISEGTDYGYTF.

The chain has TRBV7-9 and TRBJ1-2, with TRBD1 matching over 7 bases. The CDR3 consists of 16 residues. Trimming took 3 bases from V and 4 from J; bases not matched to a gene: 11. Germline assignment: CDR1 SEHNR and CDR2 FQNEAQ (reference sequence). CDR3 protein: CASSLAYQQGPYGYTF. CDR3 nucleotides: TGTGCCAGCAGCTTGGCCTACCAACAGGGGCCCTATGGCTACACCTTC.

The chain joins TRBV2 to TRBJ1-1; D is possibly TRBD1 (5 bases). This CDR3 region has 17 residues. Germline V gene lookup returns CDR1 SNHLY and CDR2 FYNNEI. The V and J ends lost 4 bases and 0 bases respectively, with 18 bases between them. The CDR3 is CASSVLPHRSMNTEAFF. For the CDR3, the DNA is TGTGCCAGCAGTGTTCTTCCACACAGGTCGATGAACACTGAAGCTTTCTTT.

The CDR3 loop reads CASSFPTGTGRYEQYF. The CDR3 DNA reads TGTGCCAGCAGTTTCCCGACAGGGACGGGACGCTACGAGCAGTACTTC. The chain uses TRBV25-1 and TRBJ2-7, with 7 bases matching TRBD1. CDR1 is MGHDK, CDR2 SYGVNS, per germline. The CDR3 length is 16 residues. V was clipped by 5 bases and J by 3 bases; unmatched bases: 13.

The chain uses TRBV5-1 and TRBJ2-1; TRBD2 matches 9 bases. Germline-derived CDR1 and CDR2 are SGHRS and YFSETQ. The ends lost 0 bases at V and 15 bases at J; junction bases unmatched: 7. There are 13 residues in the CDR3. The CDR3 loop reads CASSLDPSGDRFF. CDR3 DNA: TGCGCCAGCAGCTTGGACCCTAGCGGGGATCGGTTCTTC.

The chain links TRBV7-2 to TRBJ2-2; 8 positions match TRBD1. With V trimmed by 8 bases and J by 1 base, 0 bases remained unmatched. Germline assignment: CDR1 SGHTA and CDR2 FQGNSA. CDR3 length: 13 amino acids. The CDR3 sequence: CASGTGNTGELFF. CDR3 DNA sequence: TGTGCCAGCGGGACAGGGAACACCGGGGAGCTGTTTTTT.

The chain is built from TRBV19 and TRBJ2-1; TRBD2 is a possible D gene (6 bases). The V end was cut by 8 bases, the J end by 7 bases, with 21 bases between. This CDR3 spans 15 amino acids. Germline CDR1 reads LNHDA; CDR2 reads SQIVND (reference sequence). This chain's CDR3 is CASSRMDLGRNEQFF. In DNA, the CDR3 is TGTGCCAGTTCCAGGATGGACTTGGGGAGGAATGAGCAGTTCTTC.

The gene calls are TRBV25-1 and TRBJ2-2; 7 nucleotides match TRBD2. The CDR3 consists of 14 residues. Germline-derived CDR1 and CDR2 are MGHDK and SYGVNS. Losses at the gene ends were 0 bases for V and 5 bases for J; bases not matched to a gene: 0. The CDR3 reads CASSEYGGTGELFF. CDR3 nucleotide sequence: TGTGCCAGCAGTGAATACGGGGGGACCGGGGAGCTGTTTTTT.

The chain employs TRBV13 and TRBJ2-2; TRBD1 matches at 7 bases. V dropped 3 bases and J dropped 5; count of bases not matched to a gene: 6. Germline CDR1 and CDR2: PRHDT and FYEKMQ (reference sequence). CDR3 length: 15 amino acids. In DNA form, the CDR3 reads TGTGCCAGCAGCTTTATTGGCAGGGGGACCGGGGAGCTGTTTTTT. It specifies CASSFIGRGTGELFF.

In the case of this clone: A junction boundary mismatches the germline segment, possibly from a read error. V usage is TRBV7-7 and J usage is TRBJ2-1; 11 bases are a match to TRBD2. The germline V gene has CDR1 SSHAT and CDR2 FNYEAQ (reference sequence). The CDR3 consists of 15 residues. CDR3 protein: CASSPGTSGYNEQFF. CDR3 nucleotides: TGTGCTAGCAGCCCCGGGACTAGCGGCTACAATGAGCAGTTCTTC.

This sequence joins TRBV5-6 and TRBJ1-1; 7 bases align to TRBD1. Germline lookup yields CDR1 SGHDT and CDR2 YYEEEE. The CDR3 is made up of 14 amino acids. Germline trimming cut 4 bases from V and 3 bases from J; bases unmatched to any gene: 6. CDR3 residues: CASSLGQIYTEAFF. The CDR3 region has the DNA TGTGCCAGCAGCCTGGGACAGATATACACTGAAGCTTTCTTT.

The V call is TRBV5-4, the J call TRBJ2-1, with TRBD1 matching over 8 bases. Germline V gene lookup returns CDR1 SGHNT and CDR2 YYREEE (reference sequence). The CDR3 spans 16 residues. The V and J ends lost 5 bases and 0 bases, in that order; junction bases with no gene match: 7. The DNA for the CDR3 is TGTGCCAGCAGGCCAGGGGGCTCCCACTCCTACAATGAGCAGTTCTTC. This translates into CASRPGGSHSYNEQFF.

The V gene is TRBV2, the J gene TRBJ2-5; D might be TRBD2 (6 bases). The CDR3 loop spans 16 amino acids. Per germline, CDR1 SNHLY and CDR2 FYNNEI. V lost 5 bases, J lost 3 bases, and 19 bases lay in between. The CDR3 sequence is CASSPGARGKKETQYF. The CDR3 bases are TGTGCCAGCAGTCCTGGGGCCCGGGGGAAAAAAGAGACCCAGTACTTC.

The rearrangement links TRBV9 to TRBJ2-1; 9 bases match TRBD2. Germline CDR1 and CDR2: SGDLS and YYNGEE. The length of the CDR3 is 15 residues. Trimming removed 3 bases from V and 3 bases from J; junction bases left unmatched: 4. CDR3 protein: CASSESGGIYNEQFF. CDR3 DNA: TGTGCCAGCAGCGAGAGCGGGGGGATCTACAATGAGCAGTTCTTC.